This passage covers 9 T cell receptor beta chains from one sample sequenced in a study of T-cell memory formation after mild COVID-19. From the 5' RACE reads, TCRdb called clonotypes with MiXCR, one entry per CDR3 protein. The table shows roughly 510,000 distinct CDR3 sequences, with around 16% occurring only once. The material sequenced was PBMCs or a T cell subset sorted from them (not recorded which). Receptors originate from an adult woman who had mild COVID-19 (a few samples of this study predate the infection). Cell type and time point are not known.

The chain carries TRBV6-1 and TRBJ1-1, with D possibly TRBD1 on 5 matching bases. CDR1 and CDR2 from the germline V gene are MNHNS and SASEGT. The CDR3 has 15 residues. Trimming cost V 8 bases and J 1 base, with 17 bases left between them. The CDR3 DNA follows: TGTGCCAGCCTCGAGGCCAAGGGGTGGAACACTGAAGCTTTCTTT. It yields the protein CASLEAKGWNTEAFF.

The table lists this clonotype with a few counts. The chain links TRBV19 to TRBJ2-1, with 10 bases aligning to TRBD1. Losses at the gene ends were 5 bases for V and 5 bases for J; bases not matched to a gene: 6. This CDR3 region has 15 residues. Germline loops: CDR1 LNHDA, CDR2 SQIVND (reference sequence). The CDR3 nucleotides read TGTGCCAGTAGTTTCAGGACAGGGGGGAACAATGAGCAGTTCTTC. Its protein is CASSFRTGGNNEQFF. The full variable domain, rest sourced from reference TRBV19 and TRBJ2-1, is DGGITQSPKYLFRKEGQNVTLSCEQNLNHDAMYWYRQDPGQGLRLIYYSQIVNDFQKGDIAEGYSVSREKKESFPLTVTSAQKNPTAFYLCASSFRTGGNNEQFFGPGTRLTVL.

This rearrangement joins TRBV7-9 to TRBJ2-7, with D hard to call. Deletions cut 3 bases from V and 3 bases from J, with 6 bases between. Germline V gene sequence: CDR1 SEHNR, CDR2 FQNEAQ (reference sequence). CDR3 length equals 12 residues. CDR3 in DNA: TGTGCCAGCAGCTTCGCAGTCTACGAGCAGTACTTC. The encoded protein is CASSFAVYEQYF.

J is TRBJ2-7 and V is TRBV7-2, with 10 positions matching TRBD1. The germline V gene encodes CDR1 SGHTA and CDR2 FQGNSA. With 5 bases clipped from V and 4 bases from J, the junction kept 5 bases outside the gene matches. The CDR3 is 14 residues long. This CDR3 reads CASSARGQGYEQYF. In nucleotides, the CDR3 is TGTGCCAGCAGCGCGCGGGGACAGGGGTACGAGCAGTACTTC.

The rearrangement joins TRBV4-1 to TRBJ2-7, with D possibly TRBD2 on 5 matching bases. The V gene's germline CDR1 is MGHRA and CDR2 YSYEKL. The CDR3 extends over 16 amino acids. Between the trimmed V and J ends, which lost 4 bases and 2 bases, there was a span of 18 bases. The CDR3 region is CASSPPGGRLAYEQYF. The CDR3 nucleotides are TGCGCCAGCAGCCCCCCCGGCGGGCGACTTGCCTACGAGCAGTACTTC.

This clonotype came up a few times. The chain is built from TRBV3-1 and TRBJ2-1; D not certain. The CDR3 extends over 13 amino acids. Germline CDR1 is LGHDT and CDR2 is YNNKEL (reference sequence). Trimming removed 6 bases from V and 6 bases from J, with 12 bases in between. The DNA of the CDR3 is TGTGCCAGCAGGATCGGACCGTCCAATGAGCAGTTCTTC. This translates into CASRIGPSNEQFF.

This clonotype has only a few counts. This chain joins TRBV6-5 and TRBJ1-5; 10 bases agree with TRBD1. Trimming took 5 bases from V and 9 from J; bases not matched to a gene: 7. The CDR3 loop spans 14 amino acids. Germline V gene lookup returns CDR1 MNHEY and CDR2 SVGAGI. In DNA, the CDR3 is TGTGCCAGCAGTCCAGACAGGGGGCAGCCGCCCCAGCATTTT. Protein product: CASSPDRGQPPQHF.

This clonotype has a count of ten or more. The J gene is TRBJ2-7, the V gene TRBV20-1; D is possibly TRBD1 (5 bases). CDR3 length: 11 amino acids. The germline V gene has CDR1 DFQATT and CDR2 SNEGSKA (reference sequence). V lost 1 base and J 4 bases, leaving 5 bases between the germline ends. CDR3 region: CSARAGYEQYF. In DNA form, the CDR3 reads TGCAGTGCTAGAGCAGGGTACGAGCAGTACTTC.

The CDR3 protein is CASSLVSLNNEQFF. For the CDR3, the DNA is TGCGCCAGCAGCTTGGTAAGCTTGAACAATGAGCAGTTCTTC. The J gene is TRBJ2-1, the V gene TRBV5-1; D gene uncertain. The CDR3 consists of 14 residues. Trimming shortened V by 0 bases and J by 5 bases, and 9 bases separated the two germline ends. The germline gives CDR1 SGHRS, CDR2 YFSETQ.